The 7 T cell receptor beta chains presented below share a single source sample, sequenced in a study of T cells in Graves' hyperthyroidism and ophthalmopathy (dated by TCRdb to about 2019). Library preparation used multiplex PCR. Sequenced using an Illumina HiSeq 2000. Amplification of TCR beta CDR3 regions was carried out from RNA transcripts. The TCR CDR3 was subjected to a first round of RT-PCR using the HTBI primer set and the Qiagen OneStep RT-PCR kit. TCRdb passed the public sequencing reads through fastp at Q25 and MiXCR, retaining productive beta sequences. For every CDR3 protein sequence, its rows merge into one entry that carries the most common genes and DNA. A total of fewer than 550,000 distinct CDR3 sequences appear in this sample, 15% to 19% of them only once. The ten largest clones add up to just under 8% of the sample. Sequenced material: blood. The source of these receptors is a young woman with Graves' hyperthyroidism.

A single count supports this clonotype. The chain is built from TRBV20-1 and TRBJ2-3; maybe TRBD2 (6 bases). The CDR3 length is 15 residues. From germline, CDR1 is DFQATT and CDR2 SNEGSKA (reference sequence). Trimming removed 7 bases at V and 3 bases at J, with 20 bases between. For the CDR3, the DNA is TGCAGTGTTCTAAGCGGGCACAGAGGAACAGATACGCAGTATTTT. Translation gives CSVLSGHRGTDTQYF.

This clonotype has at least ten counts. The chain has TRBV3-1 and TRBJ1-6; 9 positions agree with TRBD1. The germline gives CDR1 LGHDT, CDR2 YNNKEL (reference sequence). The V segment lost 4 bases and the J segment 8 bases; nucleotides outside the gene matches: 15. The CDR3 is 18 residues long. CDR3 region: CASSRRGQGSLGDSPLHF. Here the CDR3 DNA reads TGTGCCAGCAGCCGGCGGGGACAGGGCTCCCTAGGGGATTCACCCCTCCACTTT.

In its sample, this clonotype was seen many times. CDR3 nucleotides: TGTGCCAGCAGCTTCAATCAGGGGGCGGATACGCAGTATTTT. Protein sequence: CASSFNQGADTQYF. This chain uses TRBV7-6 with TRBJ2-3; 8 nucleotides align to TRBD1. Germline trimming cut 3 bases from V and 6 bases from J; bases unmatched to any gene: 5. The length of the CDR3 is 14 residues. Germline CDR1 SGHVS, CDR2 FNYEAQ.

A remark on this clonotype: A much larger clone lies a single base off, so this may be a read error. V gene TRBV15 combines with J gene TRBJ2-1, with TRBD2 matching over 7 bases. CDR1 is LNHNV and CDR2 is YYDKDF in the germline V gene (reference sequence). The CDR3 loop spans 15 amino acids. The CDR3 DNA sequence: TGTGCCACCAGCAGTGATCGGGACTACTACAATGAGCAGTCCTTC. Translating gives CATSSDRDYYNEQSF.

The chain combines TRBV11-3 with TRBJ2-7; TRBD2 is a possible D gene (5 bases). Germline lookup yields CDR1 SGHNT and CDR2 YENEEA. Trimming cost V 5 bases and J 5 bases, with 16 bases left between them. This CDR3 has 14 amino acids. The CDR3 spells CASSPPGKKNEQYF. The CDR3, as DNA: TGTGCCAGCAGCCCCCCGGGGAAGAAGAACGAGCAGTACTTC.

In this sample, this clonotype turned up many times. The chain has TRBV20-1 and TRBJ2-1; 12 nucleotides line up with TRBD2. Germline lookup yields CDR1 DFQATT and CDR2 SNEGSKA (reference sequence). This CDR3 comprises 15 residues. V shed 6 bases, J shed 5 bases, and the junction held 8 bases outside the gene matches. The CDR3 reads CSAHPPSGGDNEQFF. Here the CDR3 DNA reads TGCAGTGCCCACCCCCCTAGCGGGGGGGACAATGAGCAGTTCTTC.

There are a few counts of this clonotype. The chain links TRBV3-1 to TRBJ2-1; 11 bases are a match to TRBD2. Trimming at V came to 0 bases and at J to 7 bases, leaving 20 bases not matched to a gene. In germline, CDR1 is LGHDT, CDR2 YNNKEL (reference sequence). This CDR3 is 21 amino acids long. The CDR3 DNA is TGTGCCAGCAGCCAAGACGGGGCTAGCGGGGGGAAGGGCTATGTAAGGAATGAGCAGTTCTTC. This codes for CASSQDGASGGKGYVRNEQFF.